This T cell receptor beta chain was obtained from a study of blood T cell repertoires in COVID-19. About the research overall: The study drew acute and convalescent COVID-19 samples from the United States, Italy and Spain.

The V gene lost 1 base and the J gene lost 0 bases, with 10 bases spanning the gap. CDR1 is LGHNA and CDR2 is YSLEER in the germline V gene. This CDR3 has 15 residues. Authors' data handling: For nucleated cells, counts were estimated from reference gene primer amplification. Clones were sequenced by immunoSEQ multiplex PCR, and TCRdb holds only the in-frame ones, with some missing. V and J calls and clone size come straight from that table; D and trimming were deduced from the DNA. The sample lists 200,000 to 300,000 clones, 87% occurring once. The TCR sequence derives from a woman aged 40-49 years who had recovered from COVID-19. Sequenced input: peripheral blood. This chain uses TRBV4-3 with TRBJ2-7; a possible D gene is TRBD1 (6 bases). The CDR3 loop is CASSQGQDSSYEQYF. CDR3 DNA: TGCGCCAGCAGCCAAGGACAGGACAGCTCCTACGAGCAGTACTTC.